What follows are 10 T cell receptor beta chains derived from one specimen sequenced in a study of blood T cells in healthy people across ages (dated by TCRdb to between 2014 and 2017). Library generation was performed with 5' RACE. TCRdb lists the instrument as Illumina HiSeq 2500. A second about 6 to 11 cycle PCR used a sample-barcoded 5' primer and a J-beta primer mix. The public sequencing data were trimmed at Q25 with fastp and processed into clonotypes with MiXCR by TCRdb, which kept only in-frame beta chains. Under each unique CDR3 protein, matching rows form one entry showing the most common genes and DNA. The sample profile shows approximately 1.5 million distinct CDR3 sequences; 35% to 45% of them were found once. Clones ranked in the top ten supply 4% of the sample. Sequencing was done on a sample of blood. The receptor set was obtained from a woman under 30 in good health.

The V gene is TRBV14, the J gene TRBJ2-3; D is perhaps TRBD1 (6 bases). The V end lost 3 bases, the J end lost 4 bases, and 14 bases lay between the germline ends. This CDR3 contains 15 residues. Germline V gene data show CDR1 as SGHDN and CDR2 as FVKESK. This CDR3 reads CASSHGYRAADTQYF. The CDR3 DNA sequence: TGTGCCAGCAGCCACGGTTACAGGGCCGCAGATACGCAGTATTTT.

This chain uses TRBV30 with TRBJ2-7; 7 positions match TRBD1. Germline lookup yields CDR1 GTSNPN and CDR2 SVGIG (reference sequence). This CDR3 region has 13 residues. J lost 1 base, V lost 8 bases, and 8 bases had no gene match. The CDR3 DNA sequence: TGTGCCCGGGCGGACAGGTTTTCCTACGAGCAGTACTTC. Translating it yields CARADRFSYEQYF.

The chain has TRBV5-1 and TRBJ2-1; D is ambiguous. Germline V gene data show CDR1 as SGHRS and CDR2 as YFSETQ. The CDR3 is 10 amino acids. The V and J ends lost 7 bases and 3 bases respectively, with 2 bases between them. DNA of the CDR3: TGCGCCAGCCTCTACAATGAGCAGTTCTTC. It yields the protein CASLYNEQFF.

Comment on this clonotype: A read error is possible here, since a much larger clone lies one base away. DNA of the CDR3: TGCAGCGTTGTAACCATGTACACAGATACGCAGTATTTT. This gives the protein CSVVTMYTDTQYF. V is TRBV29-1 and J is TRBJ2-3, with D unresolved. This CDR3 contains 13 residues. Trimming took 4 bases from V and 2 from J, leaving 10 bases between them. Germline CDR1 reads SQVTM; CDR2 reads ANQGSEA.

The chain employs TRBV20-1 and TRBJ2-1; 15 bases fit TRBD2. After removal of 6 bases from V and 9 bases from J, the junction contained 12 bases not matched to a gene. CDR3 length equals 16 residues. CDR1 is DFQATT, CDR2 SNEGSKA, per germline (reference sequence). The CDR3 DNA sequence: TGCAGTGCGACCGGGACTAGCGGGGGGCCGAGGGGTGAGCAGTTCTTC. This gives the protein CSATGTSGGPRGEQFF.

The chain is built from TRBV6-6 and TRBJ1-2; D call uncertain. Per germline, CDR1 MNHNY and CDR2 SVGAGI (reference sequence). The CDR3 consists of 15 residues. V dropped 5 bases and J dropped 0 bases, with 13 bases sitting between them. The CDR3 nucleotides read TGTGCCAGCAGTACCCTAGACCGAGCTAACTATGGCTACACCTTC. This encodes CASSTLDRANYGYTF.

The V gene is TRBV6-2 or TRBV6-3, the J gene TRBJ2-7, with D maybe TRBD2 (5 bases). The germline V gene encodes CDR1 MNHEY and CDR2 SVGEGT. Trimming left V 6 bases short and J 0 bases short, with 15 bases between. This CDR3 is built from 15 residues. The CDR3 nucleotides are TGTGCCAGCAGGAATATGAGGGCCTCCTCCTACGAGCAGTACTTC. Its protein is CASRNMRASSYEQYF.

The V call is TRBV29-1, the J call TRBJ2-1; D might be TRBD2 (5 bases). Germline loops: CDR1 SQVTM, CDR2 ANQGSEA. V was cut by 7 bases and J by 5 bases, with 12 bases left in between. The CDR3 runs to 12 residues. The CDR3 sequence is CSDRGLNNEQFF. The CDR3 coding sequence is TGCAGCGACCGGGGTTTAAACAATGAGCAGTTCTTC.

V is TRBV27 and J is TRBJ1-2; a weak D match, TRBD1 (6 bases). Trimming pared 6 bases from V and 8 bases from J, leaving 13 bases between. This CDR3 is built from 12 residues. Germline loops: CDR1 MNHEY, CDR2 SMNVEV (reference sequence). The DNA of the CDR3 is TGTGCCAGCAGGAGGGCAGGGGACGGCTACACCTTC. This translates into CASRRAGDGYTF.

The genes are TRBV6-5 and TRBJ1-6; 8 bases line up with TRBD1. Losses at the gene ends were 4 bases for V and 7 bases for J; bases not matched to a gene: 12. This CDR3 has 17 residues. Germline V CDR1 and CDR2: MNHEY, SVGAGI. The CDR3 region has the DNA TGTGCCAGCAGTTCACCGCAAGGACAGGGAGAAAATTCACCCCTCCACTTT. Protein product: CASSSPQGQGENSPLHF.